One and the same sample provided the 30 T cell receptor beta chains below, sequenced in a study of T cell responses to AZD1222 COVID-19 vaccine. Libraries were prepared by immunoSEQ multiplex PCR; TCRdb keeps only in-frame clonotypes and omits some of them. The table has 95,000 to 150,000 clones, more than 70% seen once; the top ten hold 1.5% to 1.7%. This specimen consisted of peripheral blood, obtained on day 0 of AZD1222 vaccination. Source of these receptors: an adult in good health.

The chain has TRBV5-5 and TRBJ1-2; D remains ambiguous. Trimming took 4 bases from V and 3 from J, leaving 16 bases between them. The CDR3 covers 15 residues. Germline lookup yields CDR1 SGHKS and CDR2 YYEKEE (reference sequence). The CDR3 DNA reads TGTGCCAGCAGCCCCGCCGGCTCGACATACTATGGCTACACCTTC. Amino acid sequence: CASSPAGSTYYGYTF.

This clone was seen just once. This sequence joins TRBV7-8 and TRBJ1-1; possibly TRBD1 for D (5 bases). Trimming stripped 4 bases from V and 12 bases from J, with 18 bases between. The CDR3 runs 13 residues. Germline loops: CDR1 SGHVS, CDR2 FQNEAQ. CDR3 DNA: TGTGCCAGCAGCTCAAATCATAAGGACAACTCTTTCTTT. This sequence encodes CASSSNHKDNSFF.

The chain has TRBV28 and TRBJ1-1, with D perhaps TRBD1 (5 bases). The CDR3 totals 15 residues. V gave up 5 bases and J gave up 0 bases, with 13 bases separating them. Looked up from germline, CDR1 is MDHEN and CDR2 is SYDVKM. CDR3 region: CASSLDSRVNTEAFF. Here the CDR3 DNA reads TGTGCCAGCAGTCTCGACTCCAGGGTGAACACTGAAGCTTTCTTT.

This clone was seen once. The chain uses TRBV19 and TRBJ1-1; TRBD1 might be the D (5 bases). V lost 3 bases and J 2 bases, leaving 34 bases between the germline ends. The CDR3 loop spans 22 amino acids. The germline V gene has CDR1 LNHDA and CDR2 SQIVND (reference sequence). The CDR3 is CASSIFGLRDLRDPFSNTEAFF. CDR3 DNA: TGTGCCAGTAGTATTTTCGGCTTGAGGGACCTACGGGACCCCTTCTCCAACACTGAAGCTTTCTTT.

The chain links TRBV27 to TRBJ1-6; D gene uncertain. The germline V gene has CDR1 MNHEY and CDR2 SMNVEV (reference sequence). V was clipped by 3 bases and J by 10 bases, with 13 bases between them. The length of the CDR3 is 14 residues. The CDR3 DNA is TGTGCCAGCAGTTTCGGTTCGGTAGGATCACCCCTCCACTTT. This codes for CASSFGSVGSPLHF.

This clone was detected only a few times. The chain couples TRBV3-1 (or the pseudogene TRBV3-2) to TRBJ2-7; D remains ambiguous. Per the germline V gene, CDR1 is LGHDT and CDR2 is YNNKEL (reference sequence). V gave up 4 bases and J gave up 0 bases, with 7 bases separating them. This CDR3 has 13 amino acids. The CDR3 spells CASSPMTSYEQYF. The CDR3 region has the DNA TGTGCCAGCAGCCCCATGACCTCCTACGAGCAGTACTTC.

This sequence joins TRBV15 and TRBJ2-2; 9 nucleotides line up with TRBD1. The CDR3 has 16 amino acids. CDR1 and CDR2 from the germline V gene are LNHNV and YYDKDF (reference sequence). Trimming at V came to 7 bases and at J to 7 bases, leaving 13 bases not matched to a gene. The CDR3 coding sequence is TGTGCCACCACCAGGGGGGACAGGGCCTTTGGCGGGGAGCTGTTTTTT. This sequence encodes CATTRGDRAFGGELFF.

The V and J genes are TRBV19 and TRBJ1-3; 7 nucleotides line up with TRBD1. This CDR3 comprises 14 residues. V was clipped by 9 bases and J by 4 bases; unmatched bases: 9. The germline CDR1 and CDR2 sequences are LNHDA and SQIVND (reference sequence). CDR3 sequence reads: CASSHRGYGNTIYF. As DNA, the CDR3 is TGTGCCAGCTCTCACAGGGGATACGGAAACACCATATATTTT. The entire variable domain, with the rest obtained from reference TRBV19 and TRBJ1-3, is as follows: DGGITQSPKYLFRKEGQNVTLSCEQNLNHDAMYWYRQDPGQGLRLIYYSQIVNDFQKGDIAEGYSVSREKKESFPLTVTSAQKNPTAFYLCASSHRGYGNTIYFGEGSWLTVV.

V gene TRBV7-2 combines with J gene TRBJ1-5; no reliable D call. The germline gives CDR1 SGHTA, CDR2 FQGNSA. CDR3 length: 12 residues. The ends were cut back, 5 bases at V and 0 bases at J, with 2 bases in the middle. The CDR3 DNA reads as TGTGCCAGCAGCCCTAGCAATCAGCCCCAGCATTTT. This sequence encodes CASSPSNQPQHF.

The J gene is TRBJ1-1, the V gene TRBV24-1; TRBD1 might be the D (5 bases). The germline CDR1 and CDR2 sequences are KGHDR and SFDVKD. The CDR3 has 13 residues. Trimming left V 12 bases short and J 4 bases short, with 17 bases between. The chain's CDR3 is CAPWGEVSTEAFF. CDR3 DNA sequence: TGTGCCCCCTGGGGGGAAGTGAGCACTGAAGCTTTCTTT.

The chain is built from TRBV6-5 and TRBJ2-1, with 7 bases fitting TRBD1. The germline V gene encodes CDR1 MNHEY and CDR2 SVGAGI. The CDR3 contains 14 residues. V trimming: 6 bases; J trimming: 4 bases; junction bases outside the gene matches: 6. CDR3 in amino acids: CASRRDSYYNEQFF. DNA for the CDR3: TGTGCCAGCAGAAGGGACAGTTATTACAATGAGCAGTTCTTC.

CDR3 coding DNA: TGTGCCACCAGTACGTATCCTGGCACAGATACGCAGTATTTT. Residues: CATSTYPGTDTQYF. The V gene is TRBV15, the J gene TRBJ2-3; the D is unclear. Trimming shortened V by 6 bases and J by 1 base, and 11 bases separated the two germline ends. The CDR3 extends over 14 amino acids. CDR1 is LNHNV and CDR2 is YYDKDF in the germline V gene (reference sequence).

The chain is built from TRBV28 and TRBJ1-2; 8 nucleotides agree with TRBD1. This CDR3 is built from 15 residues. V lost 1 base to trimming and J lost 4 bases; unmatched junction nucleotides: 5. In germline, CDR1 is MDHEN, CDR2 SYDVKM. The CDR3 nucleotides are TGTGCCAGCAGTTTATCAGGGGGCATCATCTATGGCTACACCTTC. It is translated as CASSLSGGIIYGYTF.

The CDR3 DNA is TGTGCCAGTAGTCCTAACTTAGATACGCAGTATTTT. It yields the protein CASSPNLDTQYF. V is TRBV19 and J is TRBJ2-3; D is undetermined. V lost 5 bases to trimming and J lost 5 bases, with 8 bases between them. From germline, CDR1 is LNHDA and CDR2 SQIVND (reference sequence). The CDR3 has 12 residues.

This clone was observed once. V usage is TRBV19 and J usage is TRBJ2-7; possible D gene TRBD1, 6 bases. Trimming stripped 5 bases from V and 1 base from J, with 9 bases between. The CDR3 loop spans 13 amino acids. Germline assignment: CDR1 LNHDA and CDR2 SQIVND (reference sequence). The CDR3 protein is CASSRGQSYEQYF. Here the CDR3 DNA reads TGTGCCAGTAGTCGAGGACAGTCCTACGAGCAGTACTTC.

Only a few counts were recorded for this clone. The V gene is TRBV7-2, the J gene TRBJ2-5, with TRBD2 identical over 9 bases. The CDR3 has 16 residues. Germline CDR1 reads SGHTA; CDR2 reads FQGNSA. J lost 7 bases, V lost 2 bases, and 11 bases had no gene match. CDR3 amino acids: CASSLWPSGATGTQYF. CDR3 sequence (DNA): TGTGCCAGCAGCTTATGGCCTAGCGGGGCCACAGGGACCCAGTACTTC.

The genes are TRBV2 and TRBJ1-2; D gene unclear. Trimming took off 6 bases at V and 2 bases at J, with 7 bases between the two ends. This CDR3 contains 12 residues. CDR1 is SNHLY and CDR2 is FYNNEI in the germline V gene. CDR3 amino acids: CASRERNYGYTF. The CDR3 DNA sequence: TGTGCCAGCAGGGAGCGGAACTATGGCTACACCTTC.

The chain recombines TRBV24-1 with TRBJ2-7, with D hard to call. Germline assignment: CDR1 KGHDR and CDR2 SFDVKD. The CDR3 spans 13 residues. Trimming shortened V by 5 bases and J by 3 bases, and 10 bases separated the two germline ends. The CDR3 DNA sequence: TGTGCCACCAGTGGAGGAGCTTTCTACGAGCAGTACTTC. This gives the protein CATSGGAFYEQYF.

The chain is built from TRBV11-2 and TRBJ2-1, with 9 bases aligning to TRBD2. The CDR3 loop spans 18 amino acids. Germline V gene sequence: CDR1 SGHAT, CDR2 FQNNGV. V shed 1 base, J shed 0 bases, and the junction held 7 bases outside the gene matches. The CDR3 bases are TGTGCCAGCAGCTTAGTGGGGCGGGAGGGATACTCCTACAATGAGCAGTTCTTC. Protein sequence: CASSLVGREGYSYNEQFF.

The chain combines TRBV27 with TRBJ1-5; TRBD1 agrees at 7 bases. Trimming removed 5 bases from V and 7 bases from J; junction bases left unmatched: 5. The CDR3 runs 13 residues. Germline V CDR1 and CDR2: MNHEY, SMNVEV (reference sequence). The CDR3 is CASSATGWQPQHF. The CDR3 DNA is TGTGCCAGCAGTGCGACAGGGTGGCAGCCCCAGCATTTT.

The rearrangement joins TRBV5-1 to TRBJ2-1, with a tentative D call TRBD2 (5 bases). CDR1 SGHRS and CDR2 YFSETQ come from the germline V gene. The CDR3 covers 15 residues. Trimming removed 3 bases at V and 0 bases at J, with 10 bases between. CDR3 in DNA: TGCGCCAGCAGCTCCCTTGAGGGCTCCTACAATGAGCAGTTCTTC. Amino acids: CASSSLEGSYNEQFF.

The V and J genes are TRBV24-1 and TRBJ2-2, with D possibly being TRBD1 or TRBD2 (9 bases each). Germline CDR1 reads KGHDR; CDR2 reads SFDVKD. The V and J ends lost 4 bases and 5 bases respectively, with 34 bases between them. The CDR3 length is 22 residues. CDR3 sequence (DNA): TGTGCCACCAGTGACCTCGCCGGGGACAGGGAGGCGGGAGGGTGGAAAACCGGGGAGCTGTTTTTT. Its protein is CATSDLAGDREAGGWKTGELFF.

This clone has more than one count but fewer than ten. This chain uses TRBV7-9 with TRBJ1-6; D gene uncertain. This CDR3 has 16 amino acids. V dropped 1 base and J dropped 4 bases, with 11 bases sitting between them. Germline CDR1 is SEHNR and CDR2 is FQNEAQ (reference sequence). The CDR3 nucleotides are TGTGCCAGCAGCTTAGATGCGTCGGGGTATAATTCACCCCTCCACTTT. Protein product: CASSLDASGYNSPLHF.

V and J are TRBV24-1 and TRBJ2-2, with 9 bases matching TRBD1. The germline CDR1 and CDR2 sequences are KGHDR and SFDVKD. With V trimmed by 4 bases and J by 12 bases, 5 bases remained unmatched. The CDR3 totals 13 residues. DNA for the CDR3: TGTGCCACCAGTGAACCGGACAGGGGAAAGCTGTTTTTT. This codes for CATSEPDRGKLFF.

J is TRBJ2-7 and V is TRBV6-1; 7 bases map to TRBD2. With V trimmed by 2 bases and J by 2 bases, 6 bases remained unmatched. The CDR3 length is 15 residues. CDR1 is MNHNS, CDR2 SASEGT, per germline. The CDR3 sequence is CASSETMGRAYEQYF. The CDR3 region has the DNA TGTGCCAGCAGTGAAACAATGGGGAGGGCCTACGAGCAGTACTTC.

The V gene is TRBV7-6, the J gene TRBJ2-3; 9 nucleotides align to TRBD2. Trimming at V came to 3 bases and at J to 3 bases, leaving 7 bases not matched to a gene. This CDR3 is built from 16 residues. Germline V gene sequence: CDR1 SGHVS, CDR2 FNYEAQ. The CDR3, as DNA: TGTGCCAGCAGCTTCGCGGGAGGGCCGGGAACAGATACGCAGTATTTT. This gives the protein CASSFAGGPGTDTQYF.

The rearrangement uses TRBV10-3 and TRBJ2-1, with D perhaps being TRBD1 or TRBD2 (5 bases each). The CDR3 loop spans 16 amino acids. Germline CDR1 is ENHRY and CDR2 is SYGVKD. Trimming left V 0 bases short and J 7 bases short, with 16 bases between. The CDR3 loop is CAISESAGTTGNEQFF. CDR3 DNA: TGTGCCATCAGTGAGTCGGCCGGGACCACAGGTAATGAGCAGTTCTTC.

This chain uses TRBV9 with TRBJ1-3; D is undetermined. The CDR3 sequence is 15 residues long. CDR1 and CDR2 (germline): SGDLS, YYNGEE. Trimming removed 2 bases at V and 3 bases at J, with 12 bases between. CDR3 bases: TGTGCCAGCAGCGTTCCCCCGGGCGGTGGAAACACCATATATTTT. It encodes CASSVPPGGGNTIYF.

This clone was picked up a small number of times. This sequence joins TRBV2 and TRBJ2-2; 10 nucleotides agree with TRBD1. This CDR3 comprises 16 residues. Germline-derived CDR1 and CDR2 are SNHLY and FYNNEI. V lost 5 bases and J lost 1; bases outside the gene matches: 4. As DNA, the CDR3 is TGTGCCAGCAGTCGGGACAGGGGTCTGAACACCGGGGAGCTGTTTTTT. Protein: CASSRDRGLNTGELFF. The whole variable domain, remainder taken from reference TRBV2 and TRBJ2-2, is EPEVTQTPSHQVTQMGQEVILRCVPISNHLYFYWYRQILGQKVEFLVSFYNNEISEKSEIFDDQFSVERPDGSNFTLKIRSTKLEDSAMYFCASSRDRGLNTGELFFGEGSRLTVL.

This chain uses TRBV7-2 with TRBJ2-7; 8 nucleotides align to TRBD2. Germline-derived CDR1 and CDR2 are SGHTA and FQGNSA. The CDR3 loop spans 16 amino acids. Germline trimming cut 1 base from V and 2 bases from J; bases unmatched to any gene: 7. CDR3: CASSLGASGSAYEQYF. CDR3 in DNA: TGTGCCAGCAGCTTAGGTGCTAGCGGGTCAGCCTACGAGCAGTACTTC.